Following are 15 T cell receptor beta chains from one sample sequenced in a study of regulatory T cells in long-lasting Graves disease. Described time point: newly diagnosed GD, antithyroid drugs for less than 3 months. Scientists built the TCR library using RNA that was extracted from PBMCs. The TCR beta library used iRepertoire HTBI primers with Arm-PCR amplification of CDR3. Each CDR3 protein is one row after TCRdb ran MiXCR on the multiplex PCR reads. The sample includes 400,000 to 550,000 distinct CDR3 sequences, just under 15% of them seen just once. These same records also appear under a second study, on T cells in Graves' hyperthyroidism and ophthalmopathy.

The sample here was peripheral blood mononuclear cells (PBMCs), taken at new diagnosis, from a patient treated with antithyroid drugs. These receptors originate from a woman in her 30s with Graves disease.

This clonotype was found many times. In nucleotides, the CDR3 is TGTGCCAGCAGTCCGACTAGCGGAACTTCCTACAATGAGCAGTTCTTC. Protein sequence: CASSPTSGTSYNEQFF. The chain couples TRBV27 to TRBJ2-1; TRBD2 matches at 9 bases. The CDR3 loop spans 16 amino acids. V lost 5 bases, J lost 1 base, and 6 bases stayed unmatched. Per the germline V gene, CDR1 is MNHEY and CDR2 is SMNVEV (reference sequence).

There are a few counts of this clonotype. The V and J genes are TRBV9 and TRBJ2-2; D could derive from TRBD1 or TRBD2 (5 bases each). The CDR3 length is 15 residues. In germline, CDR1 is SGDLS, CDR2 YYNGEE. Trimming shortened V by 0 bases and J by 2 bases, and 8 bases separated the two germline ends. The DNA of the CDR3 is TGTGCCAGCAGCGTAGAGGGACCCAACACCGGGGAGCTGTTTTTT. It encodes CASSVEGPNTGELFF.

This clonotype was recorded a few times. The gene calls are TRBV10-3 and TRBJ1-5; 7 bases are shared with TRBD1. The CDR3 is made up of 15 amino acids. Germline V CDR1 and CDR2: ENHRY, SYGVKD. V was clipped by 8 bases and J by 2 bases; unmatched bases: 9. The CDR3 DNA is TGTGCCATCGCATTAAGCCAGGGGGGCAATCAGCCCCAGCATTTT. Amino acid sequence: CAIALSQGGNQPQHF.

This clonotype was seen a handful of times. The chain is built from TRBV30 and TRBJ2-6; D remains ambiguous. Trimming removed 7 bases at V and 2 bases at J, with 9 bases between. The CDR3 loop spans 13 amino acids. Germline CDR1 and CDR2: GTSNPN and SVGIG (reference sequence). Here the CDR3 DNA reads TGTGCCTTCCGGTTAGCTGGGGCCAACGTCCTGACTTTC. Amino acid sequence: CAFRLAGANVLTF.

This clonotype was observed a handful of times. This rearrangement joins TRBV6-4 to TRBJ2-1; D remains unclear. Germline V gene sequence: CDR1 MRHNA, CDR2 SNTAGT. This CDR3 is built from 15 residues. V lost 6 bases to trimming and J lost 0 bases, with 12 bases between them. Written as DNA, the CDR3 is TGTGCCAGCAGCGCGATGGGGAACTCCTACAATGAGCAGTTCTTC. Amino acid sequence: CASSAMGNSYNEQFF.

This sequence joins TRBV19 and TRBJ2-7; 9 nucleotides align to TRBD1. In germline, CDR1 is LNHDA, CDR2 SQIVND (reference sequence). V trimming: 3 bases; J trimming: 2 bases; junction bases outside the gene matches: 5. CDR3 length: 15 amino acids. The CDR3 DNA reads as TGTGCCAGTAGTATCGTAGGGACAGGGACCTACGAGCAGTACTTC. It yields the protein CASSIVGTGTYEQYF.

The V call is TRBV11-2, the J call TRBJ2-1, with D perhaps matching TRBD1 (6 bases). The germline gives CDR1 SGHAT, CDR2 FQNNGV. V dropped 1 base and J dropped 10 bases, with 8 bases sitting between them. This CDR3 comprises 12 residues. The CDR3 DNA follows: TGTGCCAGCAGCTTAGCAACAGGGGAGCAGTTCTTC. Translated: CASSLATGEQFF.

This clonotype was seen a handful of times. The chain links TRBV30 to TRBJ1-1; D might be TRBD1 (5 bases). V lost 2 bases and J lost 8, with 18 bases in between. This CDR3 comprises 14 residues. The V gene's germline CDR1 is GTSNPN and CDR2 SVGIG (reference sequence). The CDR3 DNA sequence: TGTGCCTGGAGTCAGATACAGGTGCGGTCCGAAGCTTTCTTT. This codes for CAWSQIQVRSEAFF.

This clonotype was counted at least ten times. The genes are TRBV7-3 and TRBJ2-7, with no clear D. V was trimmed by 2 bases and J by 2 bases, leaving 10 bases between them. The CDR3 consists of 14 residues. Per germline, CDR1 SGHTA and CDR2 FQGTGA. The CDR3 DNA sequence: TGTGCCAGCAGCTTAGGTCCGAATCCCTACGAGCAGTACTTC. Protein product: CASSLGPNPYEQYF.

A word on this clonotype: A read error is possible here, since a much larger clone lies one base away. The chain employs TRBV2 and TRBJ2-6, with a possible D match to TRBD1 (5 bases). The CDR3 has 16 amino acids. Looked up from germline, CDR1 is SNHLY and CDR2 is FYNNEI. The CDR3 sequence is CASGHGLASGTNVLTF. The CDR3 nucleotides read TGTGCCAGCGGACACGGCTTGGCATCTGGGACCAACGTCCTGACTTTC.

In its sample, this clonotype was seen many times. The V and J genes are TRBV7-2 and TRBJ1-4, with 7 bases matching TRBD1. In germline, CDR1 is SGHTA, CDR2 FQGNSA. The CDR3 extends over 15 amino acids. Trimming cost V 1 base and J 4 bases; bases outside gene matches: 3. The DNA for the CDR3 is TGTGCCAGCAGCTTAGAAACAGGGGTTAATGAAAAACTGTTTTTT. Protein product: CASSLETGVNEKLFF.

This chain links TRBV12-5 with TRBJ1-2, with D possibly matching TRBD1 (5 bases). The germline gives CDR1 LGHNT, CDR2 FRNRAP. V was pared by 4 bases and J by 8 bases, with 23 bases between. The length of the CDR3 is 16 residues. The CDR3 spells CASGSNHPGTPVGYTF. The CDR3, as DNA: TGTGCTAGTGGTTCGAACCACCCGGGGACCCCGGTCGGCTACACCTTC.

Ten or more counts support this clonotype. V gene TRBV10-3 combines with J gene TRBJ2-5, with a tentative D call TRBD1 (6 bases). The ends were cut back, 6 bases at V and 5 bases at J, with 13 bases in the middle. The CDR3 extends over 13 amino acids. Germline loops: CDR1 ENHRY, CDR2 SYGVKD. For the CDR3, the DNA is TGTGCCATCAGCGAACAGGGCGGGGAGACCCAGTACTTC. It translates to CAISEQGGETQYF.

The V and J genes are TRBV20-1 and TRBJ2-5; possible D gene TRBD2, 5 bases. This CDR3 contains 14 residues. CDR1 and CDR2 (germline): DFQATT, SNEGSKA (reference sequence). V lost 3 bases, J lost 7 bases, and 18 bases lay in between. DNA of the CDR3: TGCAGTGCTAGGCCCCCAGCGGAGCTGGGGACCCAGTACTTC. This translates into CSARPPAELGTQYF.

This clonotype has just a few counts. The chain links TRBV29-1 to TRBJ1-2, with D unresolved. The V end was cut by 6 bases, the J end by 0 bases, with 8 bases between. Germline-derived CDR1 and CDR2 are SQVTM and ANQGSEA. This CDR3 spans 12 amino acids. CDR3 bases: TGCAGCGTCTCAAAGGCTAACTATGGCTACACCTTC. As protein: CSVSKANYGYTF.